A single sample is the source of the 21 T cell receptor beta chains below, sequenced in a study of cytomegalovirus exposure and HLA in healthy donors. The PCR used 60 Vbeta and 13 Jbeta primers. TCRdb's table, derived via immunoSEQ multiplex PCR, lists solely in-frame clones and lacks some. The data contain 180,000 or so clones, 75% to 85% of them seen just once; the ten biggest clones take up around 1.5%. The sample consisted of PBMCs. These receptors were taken from a man between 18 and 35 years old in good health and CMV-seronegative.

The chain employs TRBV11-3 and TRBJ1-1, with D uncertain. The ends were cut back, 5 bases at V and 4 bases at J, with 11 bases in the middle. CDR1 and CDR2 from the germline V gene are SGHNT and YENEEA. The CDR3 contains 13 residues. The CDR3 sequence: CASSAFSATEAFF. CDR3 coding DNA: TGTGCCAGCAGCGCCTTCAGCGCCACTGAAGCTTTCTTT.

This chain links TRBV7-3 with TRBJ1-1; 9 bases agree with TRBD1. Germline values: CDR1 SGHTA, CDR2 FQGTGA. V dropped 4 bases and J dropped 9; count of bases not matched to a gene: 3. The CDR3 totals 12 residues. Here the CDR3 reads CASSSGTGKAFF. The CDR3 nucleotides are TGTGCCAGCAGCTCTGGGACAGGGAAAGCTTTCTTT.

The CDR3 DNA follows: TGTGCCAGCAGCGTAGGGGGAGGGGCCTCCTATGGCTACACCTTC. It translates to CASSVGGGASYGYTF. The rearrangement uses TRBV9 and TRBJ1-2; D might be TRBD1 (5 bases). The ends were cut back, 0 bases at V and 4 bases at J, with 13 bases in the middle. This CDR3 spans 15 amino acids. Germline CDR1 and CDR2: SGDLS and YYNGEE.

The chain uses TRBV6-5 and TRBJ2-1; 10 bases align to TRBD2. CDR3 size: 15 residues. Unmatched junction bases numbered 2, after V lost 2 bases and J lost 4 bases. The germline V gene has CDR1 MNHEY and CDR2 SVGAGI. The CDR3 nucleotides read TGTGCCAGCAGTTACGGGACTAGCGAATACAATGAGCAGTTCTTC. This gives the protein CASSYGTSEYNEQFF.

The chain links TRBV27 to TRBJ2-7; 8 bases align to TRBD1. The germline CDR1 and CDR2 sequences are MNHEY and SMNVEV (reference sequence). The CDR3 is 14 residues long. J gave up 4 bases and V 5 bases, and 7 bases lay outside the gene matches. CDR3 nucleotides: TGTGCCAGCAGTACGGACAGGGTGGGGTACGAGCAGTACTTC. This encodes CASSTDRVGYEQYF.

This clone has only one observation. This chain links TRBV5-4 with TRBJ2-3; D remains ambiguous. V was trimmed by 1 base and J by 6 bases, leaving 6 bases between them. This CDR3 contains 12 residues. CDR1 and CDR2 (germline): SGHNT, YYREEE (reference sequence). DNA of the CDR3: TGTGCCAGCAGCTTGCAGAGGGATACGCAGTATTTT. Its protein product is CASSLQRDTQYF.

The chain recombines TRBV11-2 with TRBJ2-5, with 8 nucleotides matching TRBD1. This CDR3 contains 15 residues. The V and J ends lost 1 base and 5 bases, in that order; junction bases with no gene match: 6. The V gene's germline CDR1 is SGHAT and CDR2 FQNNGV. As DNA, the CDR3 is TGTGCCAGCAGCTTAGTGGACAGGGCTGGGGAGACCCAGTACTTC. Translating it yields CASSLVDRAGETQYF.

The V call is TRBV28, the J call TRBJ1-1; 8 bases are shared with TRBD1. This CDR3 region has 13 residues. CDR1 is MDHEN and CDR2 is SYDVKM in the germline V gene. The V and J ends lost 5 bases and 4 bases, in that order; junction bases with no gene match: 3. For the CDR3, the DNA is TGTGCCAGCAGTCAGGGGGCCCCCACTGAAGCTTTCTTT. It yields the protein CASSQGAPTEAFF.

V is TRBV29-1 and J is TRBJ2-3; D remains ambiguous. The CDR3 has 15 residues. The germline CDR1 and CDR2 sequences are SQVTM and ANQGSEA. With 0 bases removed from V and 0 bases from J, the gap between germline ends came to 10 bases. The CDR3 DNA is TGCAGCGTTGAAGATCGTAGTCGGAGCACAGATACGCAGTATTTT. It is translated as CSVEDRSRSTDTQYF.

V is TRBV25-1 and J is TRBJ2-5; no clear D. The CDR3 length is 16 residues. V gave up 4 bases and J gave up 1 base, with 16 bases separating them. Germline V gene sequence: CDR1 MGHDK, CDR2 SYGVNS. Written as DNA, the CDR3 is TGTGCCAGCAGTGGCCGGGTCCTCCTCGTCCAAGAGACCCAGTACTTC. The encoded protein is CASSGRVLLVQETQYF. Using reference TRBV25-1 and TRBJ2-5 for the parts outside the CDR3, the full variable domain is EADIYQTPRYLVIGTGKKITLECSQTMGHDKMYWYQQDPGMELHLIHYSYGVNSTEKGDLSSESTVSRIRTEHFPLTLESARPSHTSQYLCASSGRVLLVQETQYFGPGTRLLVL.

The chain employs TRBV30 and TRBJ2-5, with D perhaps matching TRBD2 (6 bases). The tail of the sequence fits TRBJ2-7 better, so the J call may be wrong. The germline V gene encodes CDR1 GTSNPN and CDR2 SVGIG (reference sequence). This CDR3 has 15 residues. The CDR3 coding sequence is TGTGCCTGGACCCCCGGCGGGGCTAGCTCCTACGAGCAGTACTTC. This translates into CAWTPGGASSYEQYF.

There are a few counts of this clone. The chain has TRBV2 and TRBJ2-3, with 7 bases that match TRBD1. The germline V gene encodes CDR1 SNHLY and CDR2 FYNNEI. Germline trimming cut 8 bases from V and 2 bases from J; bases unmatched to any gene: 4. The CDR3 runs 13 residues. The CDR3 DNA follows: TGTGCCAGCGACAGGGCTACCACAGATACGCAGTATTTT. This gives the protein CASDRATTDTQYF. The complete variable domain, with remaining parts taken from reference TRBV2 and TRBJ2-3, reads EPEVTQTPSHQVTQMGQEVILRCVPISNHLYFYWYRQILGQKVEFLVSFYNNEISEKSEIFDDQFSVERPDGSNFTLKIRSTKLEDSAMYFCASDRATTDTQYFGPGTRLTVL.

The chain employs TRBV10-3 and TRBJ2-3; 9 bases map to TRBD2. Germline loops: CDR1 ENHRY, CDR2 SYGVKD. The length of the CDR3 is 13 residues. With V trimmed by 9 bases and J by 1 base, 2 bases remained unmatched. The CDR3 is CAIRLAGTDTQYF. CDR3 DNA sequence: TGTGCCATTCGACTAGCGGGCACAGATACGCAGTATTTT.

In its sample, this clone was seen a few times. This chain links TRBV5-1 with TRBJ1-2, with 7 nucleotides matching TRBD1. CDR1 SGHRS and CDR2 YFSETQ come from the germline V gene. The V segment lost 5 bases and the J segment 0 bases; nucleotides outside the gene matches: 7. CDR3 length: 15 residues. CDR3 sequence: CASSQGGAPNYGYTF. The CDR3, as DNA: TGCGCCAGCAGTCAGGGGGGCGCCCCTAACTATGGCTACACCTTC.

There are a few counts of this clone. The V and J genes are TRBV27 and TRBJ1-6; TRBD1 matches 8 bases. The germline V gene has CDR1 MNHEY and CDR2 SMNVEV (reference sequence). The CDR3 runs 19 residues. Trimming took 6 bases from V and 0 from J; bases not matched to a gene: 13. The CDR3 coding sequence is TGTGCCAGCAGCAATATTAAAGGGACAGGTAGCTCCTATAATTCACCCCTCCACTTT. This encodes CASSNIKGTGSSYNSPLHF.

This clone was counted only a few times. The chain carries TRBV6-8 and TRBJ2-7; 10 bases agree with TRBD2. The germline gives CDR1 MNHGY, CDR2 SAAAGT. The CDR3 loop spans 18 amino acids. The ends lost 4 bases at V and 7 bases at J; junction bases unmatched: 19. This CDR3 reads CASSSPLTVAGGTGEQYF. The CDR3 DNA reads TGTGCCAGCAGTTCCCCCCTAACAGTAGCGGGGGGCACGGGGGAGCAGTACTTC.

This sequence joins TRBV28 and TRBJ2-7; 9 positions agree with TRBD1. The junction had 5 bases not matched to a gene; V was cut back by 2 bases and J by 6 bases. Germline V CDR1 and CDR2: MDHEN, SYDVKM. This CDR3 has 14 residues. The CDR3 DNA sequence: TGTGCCAGCAGTTTAGGGGGACAGGGCGGCGAGCAGTACTTC. Translated, it gives CASSLGGQGGEQYF.

This chain uses TRBV2 with TRBJ1-5; 8 bases map to TRBD1. This CDR3 comprises 14 residues. With V trimmed by 4 bases and J by 5 bases, 4 bases remained unmatched. From germline, CDR1 is SNHLY and CDR2 FYNNEI. The CDR3 here is CASSGQGAYQPQHF. Written as DNA, the CDR3 is TGTGCCAGCAGTGGGCAGGGGGCGTATCAGCCCCAGCATTTT. The whole variable domain, remainder taken from reference TRBV2 and TRBJ1-5, is EPEVTQTPSHQVTQMGQEVILRCVPISNHLYFYWYRQILGQKVEFLVSFYNNEISEKSEIFDDQFSVERPDGSNFTLKIRSTKLEDSAMYFCASSGQGAYQPQHFGDGTRLSIL.

V usage is TRBV10-2 and J usage is TRBJ2-7; 16 nucleotides line up with TRBD2. The trim removed 3 bases at V and 2 bases at J, leaving 7 bases unmatched. This CDR3 contains 18 residues. Germline CDR1 WSHSY, CDR2 SAAADI. In DNA, the CDR3 is TGCGCCAGCAGTGATGGGGGACTAGCGGGAGGGAGCGCCTACGAGCAGTACTTC. It encodes CASSDGGLAGGSAYEQYF.

V gene TRBV27 combines with J gene TRBJ1-6; D unresolved. CDR3 length: 14 residues. CDR1 and CDR2 (germline): MNHEY, SMNVEV (reference sequence). V lost 5 bases and J lost 7, with 12 bases in between. The chain's CDR3 is CASSLPHRNSPLHF. The CDR3 DNA follows: TGTGCCAGCAGTCTTCCCCATCGGAATTCACCCCTCCACTTT.

This clone showed up just once. The genes are TRBV6-5 and TRBJ2-2; tentative D call: TRBD2 (7 bases). V lost 4 bases and J 5 bases, leaving 11 bases between the germline ends. There are 14 residues in the CDR3. The germline gives CDR1 MNHEY, CDR2 SVGAGI. In DNA, the CDR3 is TGTGCCAGCAGTTTGGGGGGGACAACCGGGGAGCTGTTTTTT. It yields the protein CASSLGGTTGELFF.